One and the same sample provided the 14 T cell receptor beta chains below, sequenced in a study of identical twins listed by TCRdb under 2016. The library was produced with 5' RACE. The sample was run on an Illumina HiSeq 2000. The raw public reads went through TCRdb reprocessing: fastp at Q25, MiXCR clone calling, in-frame beta chains kept. Merged by CDR3 protein, the rows form single entries marked with the most common genes and DNA. The sample records roughly 240,000 distinct CDR3 sequences, 5.5% to 7% of which are singletons. Approximately 3.6% of the sample rests with the top ten. The sample also formed part of further work on yellow fever vaccine responses in identical twins.

Sample: memory (CD45RO+) T cells sorted from blood. What the cell subset or site label conveys for this sample: CD45RO+ enriched T cells. These TCRs come from a woman aged 18-29 years in good health.

The rearrangement links TRBV20-1 to TRBJ2-7; D tentatively reads TRBD1 or TRBD2 (5 bases each). The CDR3 contains 12 residues. Trimming shortened V by 6 bases and J by 2 bases, and 11 bases separated the two germline ends. Germline V gives CDR1 DFQATT, CDR2 SNEGSKA (reference sequence). CDR3 region: CSAQVGAYEQYF. The CDR3 nucleotides read TGCAGTGCCCAAGTGGGGGCCTACGAGCAGTACTTC.

This clonotype was seen ten or more times. The chain recombines TRBV12-3 or TRBV12-4 with TRBJ1-6; possibly TRBD1 for D (5 bases). V lost 4 bases to trimming and J lost 7 bases, with 14 bases between them. The CDR3 runs to 15 residues. CDR3: CASSSRDRPNSPLHF. DNA of the CDR3: TGTGCCAGCAGTTCTCGGGACCGCCCCAATTCACCCCTCCACTTT.

This chain joins TRBV29-1 and TRBJ2-2; D gene ambiguous. CDR3 length: 13 residues. Trimming shortened V by 5 bases and J by 0 bases, and 7 bases separated the two germline ends. Germline-derived CDR1 and CDR2 are SQVTM and ANQGSEA. CDR3 in DNA: TGCAGCGTTATCTCAGCGAACACCGGGGAGCTGTTTTTT. Its protein product is CSVISANTGELFF.

The table lists this clonotype with a few counts. J is TRBJ1-2 and V is TRBV6-5; the D is unclear. The CDR3 is 16 amino acids. Deletions cut 2 bases from V and 4 bases from J, with 17 bases between. Per germline, CDR1 MNHEY and CDR2 SVGAGI. In DNA, the CDR3 is TGTGCCAGCAGTTACGGGCTTGCAGAGGCAGCCTATGGCTACACCTTC. It specifies CASSYGLAEAAYGYTF.

This clonotype showed up many times. The rearrangement uses TRBV7-4 and TRBJ1-4; a weak D match, TRBD1 (6 bases). Per the germline V gene, CDR1 is SGHVT and CDR2 is SQSDAQ. The V end was cut by 3 bases, the J end by 11 bases, with 16 bases between. The CDR3 contains 14 residues. The DNA for the CDR3 is TGTGCCAGCAGCTTTGCCGGGGGGCCCGATAAACTGTTTTTT. Its translation is CASSFAGGPDKLFF.

A few counts support this clonotype. The rearrangement uses TRBV24-1 and TRBJ2-1; 7 nucleotides align to TRBD1. Germline V lookup: CDR1 KGHDR, CDR2 SFDVKD. V trimming: 3 bases; J trimming: 9 bases; junction bases outside the gene matches: 10. The CDR3 sequence is 15 residues long. CDR3 residues: CATSDRTGPGFEQFF. CDR3 sequence (DNA): TGTGCCACCAGTGATCGGACAGGTCCGGGATTTGAGCAGTTCTTC.

The V gene is TRBV7-8, the J gene TRBJ2-7, with 10 bases lining up with TRBD1. Trimming at V came to 5 bases and at J to 4 bases, leaving 5 bases not matched to a gene. CDR3 length: 14 residues. The germline V gene encodes CDR1 SGHVS and CDR2 FQNEAQ. CDR3 sequence (DNA): TGTGCCAGCAGCCAGGACAGGGGGGGTTACGAGCAGTACGTC. Residues: CASSQDRGGYEQYV.

This clonotype was detected only a few times. The gene calls are TRBV25-1 and TRBJ1-2; 9 bases agree with TRBD1. The CDR3 spans 16 residues. V trimming: 4 bases; J trimming: 3 bases; junction bases outside the gene matches: 9. In germline, CDR1 is MGHDK, CDR2 SYGVNS. The DNA of the CDR3 is TGTGCCAGCAGTGCCGAGGCGGGACAGGGATACTATGGCTACACCTTC. Its translation is CASSAEAGQGYYGYTF.

The chain combines TRBV11-2 with TRBJ2-1; the D call may be TRBD1 or TRBD2 (5 bases each). The CDR3 covers 11 residues. Germline V gene lookup returns CDR1 SGHAT and CDR2 FQNNGV. The V and J ends lost 6 bases and 10 bases respectively, with 10 bases between them. The chain's CDR3 is CASRRGTEQFF. The CDR3 coding sequence is TGTGCCAGCAGGAGAGGGACGGAGCAGTTCTTC.

This clonotype has more than one count but fewer than ten. V gene TRBV6-1 combines with J gene TRBJ1-1; TRBD1 aligns across 10 bases. The germline gives CDR1 MNHNS, CDR2 SASEGT. The trim removed 6 bases at V and 4 bases at J, leaving 5 bases unmatched. The CDR3 is 14 amino acids. The CDR3 DNA sequence: TGTGCCAGCAGCCGACGGACAGGGGGCACTGAAGCTTTCTTT. Translation gives CASSRRTGGTEAFF.

The chain recombines TRBV3-1 with TRBJ2-2; perhaps TRBD2 as D (6 bases). The CDR3 covers 18 residues. Trimming removed 4 bases at V and 1 base at J, with 19 bases between. Germline V CDR1 and CDR2: LGHDT, YNNKEL (reference sequence). The CDR3 is CASSLHGTSSRNTGELFF. In nucleotides, the CDR3 is TGTGCCAGCAGCCTACACGGGACTTCAAGCCGGAACACCGGGGAGCTGTTTTTT.

J is TRBJ2-5 and V is TRBV11-2; D possibly corresponds to TRBD2 (5 bases). This CDR3 spans 14 amino acids. Germline V gene data show CDR1 as SGHAT and CDR2 as FQNNGV. Trimming left V 4 bases short and J 1 base short, with 10 bases between. The CDR3 here is CASSSLATQETQYF. In nucleotides, the CDR3 is TGTGCCAGCAGCTCCTTAGCGACCCAAGAGACCCAGTACTTC.

This clonotype was found many times. The chain employs TRBV28 and TRBJ2-5; 9 positions agree with TRBD1. The CDR3 sequence is 22 residues long. Per the germline V gene, CDR1 is MDHEN and CDR2 is SYDVKM. Germline trimming cut 0 bases from V and 1 base from J; bases unmatched to any gene: 21. The CDR3 sequence is CASSLWPTDPSWTGEAQETQYF. In DNA form, the CDR3 reads TGTGCCAGCAGTTTATGGCCGACAGATCCCTCTTGGACAGGGGAGGCCCAAGAGACCCAGTACTTC.

The chain employs TRBV20-1 and TRBJ2-4, with 10 bases aligning to TRBD2. Germline V gene data show CDR1 as DFQATT and CDR2 as SNEGSKA (reference sequence). The CDR3 has 18 amino acids. Germline trimming cut 7 bases from V and 1 base from J; bases unmatched to any gene: 16. The CDR3 loop reads CSGTGASGSKVAKNIQYF. CDR3 in DNA: TGCAGTGGGACGGGGGCTAGCGGGAGTAAGGTCGCCAAAAACATTCAGTACTTC.